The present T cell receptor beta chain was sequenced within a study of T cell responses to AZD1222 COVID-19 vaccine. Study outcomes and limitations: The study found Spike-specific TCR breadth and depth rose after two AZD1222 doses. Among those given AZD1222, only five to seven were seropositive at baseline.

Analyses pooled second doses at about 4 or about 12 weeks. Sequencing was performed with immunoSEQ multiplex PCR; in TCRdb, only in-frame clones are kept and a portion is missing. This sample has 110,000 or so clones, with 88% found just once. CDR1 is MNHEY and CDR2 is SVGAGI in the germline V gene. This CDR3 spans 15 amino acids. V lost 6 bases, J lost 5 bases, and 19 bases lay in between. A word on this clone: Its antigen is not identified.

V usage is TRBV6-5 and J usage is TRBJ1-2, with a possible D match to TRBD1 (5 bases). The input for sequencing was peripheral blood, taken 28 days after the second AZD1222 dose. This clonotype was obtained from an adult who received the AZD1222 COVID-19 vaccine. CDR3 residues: CASSSREGMEYGYTF. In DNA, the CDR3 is TGTGCCAGCAGCTCCCGGGAGGGGATGGAATATGGCTACACCTTC.